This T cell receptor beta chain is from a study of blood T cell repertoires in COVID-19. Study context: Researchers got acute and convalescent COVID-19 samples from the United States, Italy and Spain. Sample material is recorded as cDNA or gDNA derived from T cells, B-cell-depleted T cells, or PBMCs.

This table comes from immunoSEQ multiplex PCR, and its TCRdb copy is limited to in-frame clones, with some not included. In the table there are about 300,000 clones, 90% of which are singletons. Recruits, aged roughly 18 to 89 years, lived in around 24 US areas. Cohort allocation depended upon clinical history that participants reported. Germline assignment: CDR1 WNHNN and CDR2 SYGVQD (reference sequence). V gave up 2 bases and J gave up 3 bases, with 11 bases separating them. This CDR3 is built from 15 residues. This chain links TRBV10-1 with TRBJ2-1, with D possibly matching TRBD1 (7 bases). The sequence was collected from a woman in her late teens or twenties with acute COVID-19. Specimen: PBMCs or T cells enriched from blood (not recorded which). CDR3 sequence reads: CASSEGGTDYNEQFF. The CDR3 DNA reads TGCGCCAGCAGTGAGGGGGGGACAGACTACAATGAGCAGTTCTTC.